This is a list of T cell receptor beta chains from one sample in a study of cytomegalovirus exposure and HLA in healthy donors. Clones were read by immunoSEQ multiplex PCR, and TCRdb kept only the in-frame ones, dropping some. The sample has about 190,000 clones; roughly 81% are singletons. Source material: PBMCs. The receptors stem from a woman aged 25 to 45 in good health and CMV-seropositive. Each CDR3 is given with its conserved first and last residue. Each record gives: CDR3 length, D gene, J gene, V gene, clone size, CDR3 protein, CDR3 DNA. The D gene is left open where the match is weak. Some rows have no size entry. The others give once, few or many, or a class for an expanded clone.

>15|.|TRBJ1-6|TRBV7-9|once
CASSRSGGGGSPLHF
TGTGCCAGCAGCCGTAGTGGAGGGGGGGGTTCACCCCTCCACTTT
>16|TRBD2|TRBJ2-7|TRBV28|.
CASIGAGLAVRNEQYF
TGTGCCAGCATCGGAGCGGGACTAGCGGTTCGGAACGAGCAGTACTTC
>15|TRBD2|TRBJ2-1|TRBV15|.
CATSKTSGNFNEQFF
TGTGCCACCAGCAAGACTAGCGGGAACTTCAATGAGCAGTTCTTC
>13|TRBD1|TRBJ1-2|TRBV28|.
CASGDRPNYGYTF
TGTGCCAGCGGGGACAGACCTAACTATGGCTACACCTTC
>15|TRBD1|TRBJ2-5|TRBV30|few
CAWSPGQGVQETQYF
TGTGCCTGGAGCCCGGGACAGGGAGTCCAAGAGACCCAGTACTTC
>15|TRBD1|TRBJ2-2|TRBV27|.
CASSPGQGLPGELFF
TGTGCCAGCAGTCCCGGACAGGGATTACCCGGGGAGCTGTTTTTT
>16|.|TRBJ2-7|TRBV28|.
CASTGGAADATYEQYF
TGTGCCAGCACGGGCGGGGCGGCAGACGCTACCTACGAGCAGTACTTC
>16|.|TRBJ1-4|TRBV18|.
CASSHPGHPRGEKLFF
TGTGCCAGCTCCCATCCGGGACACCCACGGGGTGAAAAACTGTTTTTT
>15|TRBD1|TRBJ1-1|TRBV19|.
CASTYRTGQNTEAFF
TGTGCCAGTACTTATCGGACAGGGCAGAACACTGAAGCTTTCTTT
>14|.|TRBJ2-7|TRBV4-2|.
CASSLTGSSNEQYF
TGTGCCAGCAGCCTAACCGGGTCCTCTAACGAGCAGTACTTC
>13|.|TRBJ2-3|TRBV15|.
CATSRDLGGGRYF
TGTGCCACCAGCAGAGATCTGGGAGGGGGGCGATATTTT
>17|TRBD2|TRBJ2-5|TRBV5-1|few
CASSLGTSGTAAETQYF
TGCGCCAGCAGCCTGGGGACTAGCGGGACGGCGGCAGAGACCCAGTACTTC
>13|.|TRBJ2-3|TRBV5-4|few
CASIGTSTDTQYF
TGTGCCAGCATAGGGACTTCCACAGATACGCAGTATTTT
>15|TRBD2|TRBJ2-3|TRBV27|few
CASSSPGGVTDTQYF
TGTGCCAGCAGTTCGCCCGGGGGGGTCACAGATACGCAGTATTTT
>16|.|TRBJ1-6|TRBV6-1|few
CASSETGSSYNSPLHF
TGTGCCAGCAGTGAAACAGGGAGCTCCTATAATTCACCCCTCCACTTT
>14|TRBD2|TRBJ2-5|TRBV5-1|.
CASSRDYVQETQYF
TGCGCCAGCAGCCGGGACTACGTCCAAGAGACCCAGTACTTC
>15|TRBD1|TRBJ2-3|TRBV10-1|.
CASRAGQALTDTQYF
TGCGCCAGCAGGGCGGGACAGGCCCTCACAGATACGCAGTATTTT
>18|TRBD2|TRBJ2-3|TRBV7-2|.
CASSSPPGTSGNTDTQYF
TGTGCCAGCAGCTCCCCCCCCGGGACTAGCGGGAACACAGATACGCAGTATTTT
>13|.|TRBJ2-7|TRBV2|.
CASSVRQAYEQYF
TGTGCCAGCAGTGTCCGGCAGGCCTACGAGCAGTACTTC
>14|.|TRBJ2-3|TRBV11-1|.
CASSLSGGTDTQYF
TGTGCCAGCAGCTTGTCCGGGGGAACAGATACGCAGTATTTT
>17|.|TRBJ2-7|TRBV19|.
CASSIRRDPASSYEQYF
TGTGCCAGTAGTATAAGACGAGACCCGGCTAGCTCCTACGAGCAGTACTTC
>11|.|TRBJ2-1|TRBV29-1|.
CSVQGYDEQFF
TGCAGCGTTCAAGGCTACGATGAGCAGTTCTTC
>14|TRBD1|TRBJ1-1|TRBV7-8|.
CASSLTGQGTEAFF
TGTGCCAGCAGCTTAACTGGACAGGGCACTGAAGCTTTCTTT
>16|TRBD1|TRBJ2-1|TRBV10-3|.
CAISNRGDRTYNEQFF
TGTGCCATCAGCAACCGCGGGGACAGGACCTACAATGAGCAGTTCTTC
>14|TRBD1|TRBJ1-1|TRBV2|.
CASSEDRGGTEAFF
TGTGCCAGCAGTGAAGACAGGGGGGGAACTGAAGCCTTCTTT
>17|TRBD1|TRBJ1-4|TRBV18|few
CASSPRRGQGVNEKLFF
TGTGCCAGCTCACCACGTCGAGGACAGGGGGTTAATGAAAAACTGTTTTTT
>16|.|TRBJ2-6|TRBV5-4|.
CASSLGQTSGANVLTF
TGTGCCAGCAGCTTGGGACAGACATCTGGGGCCAACGTCCTGACTTTC
>15|TRBD2|TRBJ2-7|TRBV6-6|.
CASISRVGGRDEQYF
TGTGCCAGCATCTCGAGGGTAGGCGGGAGGGACGAGCAGTACTTC
>16|TRBD2|TRBJ2-7|TRBV6-5|.
CASSSFLAEDSYEQYF
TGTGCCAGCAGTTCCTTTCTAGCGGAGGACTCCTACGAGCAGTACTTC
>16|.|TRBJ2-2|TRBV6-6|.
CASSYSSGSGAGELFF
TGTGCCAGCAGTTACTCAAGCGGGTCCGGGGCCGGGGAGCTGTTTTTT
>16|.|TRBJ1-3|TRBV7-9|few
CASSLRVLHSGNTIYF
TGTGCCAGCAGCCTCCGGGTCCTCCACTCTGGAAACACCATATATTTT
>15|.|TRBJ1-1|TRBV18|.
CASSYTRTAMVGAFF
TGTGCCAGCTCCTACACTAGGACAGCAATGGTGGGAGCTTTCTTT
>11|TRBD2|TRBJ2-1|TRBV20-1|.
CSPTGGGVQFF
TGCAGTCCCACCGGGGGGGGTGTGCAGTTCTTC
>13|TRBD1|TRBJ2-7|TRBV6-6|.
CASSPDRDYEQYF
TGTGCCAGCAGCCCCGACAGGGATTACGAGCAGTACTTC
>11|.|TRBJ1-1|TRBV20-1|.
CRGDGSTEAFF
TGCAGGGGCGACGGATCCACTGAAGCTTTCTTT
>16|TRBD2|TRBJ2-7|TRBV5-1|.
CASSLPLGGSSYEQYF
TGCGCCAGCAGCTTGCCCCTCGGGGGGAGCTCCTACGAGCAGTACTTC
>13|.|TRBJ2-7|TRBV28|.
CASSLGEAYEQYF
TGTGCCAGCAGTTTAGGCGAGGCCTACGAGCAGTACTTC
>14|TRBD1|TRBJ1-2|TRBV11-2|.
CASSRTGLFYGYTF
TGTGCCAGCAGCCGGACAGGGTTGTTCTATGGCTACACCTTC
>14|.|TRBJ2-2|TRBV4-2|.
CASSQDAVTGELFF
TGTGCCAGCAGCCAAGATGCGGTCACCGGGGAGCTGTTTTTT
>18|TRBD1|TRBJ2-7|TRBV2|.
CASSEFAGVAGTGYEQYF
TGTGCCAGCAGTGAATTCGCCGGTGTGGCGGGGACAGGATACGAGCAGTACTTC
>14|TRBD2|TRBJ2-5|TRBV2|.
CASTPGLAGETQYF
TGTGCCAGCACCCCGGGACTAGCGGGAGAGACCCAGTACTTC
>17|.|TRBJ2-3|TRBV5-1|.
CASSLDRGAGGTDTQYF
TGCGCCAGCAGCTTGGACAGGGGAGCGGGGGGCACAGATACGCAGTATTTT
>16|TRBD1|TRBJ2-5|TRBV11-1|.
CASSLGDRDYQETQYF
TGTGCCAGCAGCTTAGGGGACAGGGATTACCAAGAGACCCAGTACTTC
>15|.|TRBJ1-5|TRBV5-1|.
CASSLDPYSNQPQHF
TGCGCCAGCAGCTTGGACCCCTATAGCAATCAGCCCCAGCATTTT
>14|TRBD2|TRBJ2-7|TRBV28|.
CASSFSLAGDEQYF
TGTGCCAGCAGTTTCTCCCTAGCGGGAGACGAGCAGTACTTC
>16|TRBD1|TRBJ1-5|TRBV7-2|.
CASSLDSGQSNQPQHF
TGTGCCAGCAGCTTAGATTCGGGACAGTCCAATCAGCCCCAGCATTTT
>15|.|TRBJ1-4|TRBV9|.
CASSARQTTNEKLFF
TGTGCCAGCAGCGCCCGACAGACAACTAATGAAAAACTGTTTTTT
>14|.|TRBJ2-5|TRBV7-2|.
CASSKWGDQETQYF
TGTGCCAGCAGCAAGTGGGGGGATCAAGAGACCCAGTACTTC
>16|TRBD2|TRBJ2-5|TRBV5-4|.
CASSLTSGGGGETQYF
TGTGCCAGCAGCTTGACTAGCGGAGGCGGGGGGGAGACCCAGTACTTC